This section outlines one T cell receptor (beta chain) sequence together with its context. The sample belongs to a study of blood T cell repertoires in COVID-19. Looking at the study overall: T cells, B-cell-depleted T cells, or PBMCs provided the cDNA or gDNA that served as material.

The CDR3 consists of 13 residues. Germline CDR1 KGHSH, CDR2 LQKENI. V gave up 5 bases and J gave up 5 bases, with 9 bases separating them. How the authors handled the data: Reference gene primer amplification yielded estimated nucleated cell counts. The protocol was immunoSEQ multiplex PCR, while the TCRdb copy is restricted to in-frame clones and leaves out a portion. Clone size and the V and J calls come from that table; the DNA yielded D and trimming. The profile shows over 110,000 clones, roughly 90% of them singletons. The sample was peripheral blood. The TCR was taken from a man between 65 and 80 years old with acute or convalescent COVID-19. The gene calls are TRBV18 and TRBJ1-4; D not resolved. The chain's CDR3 is CASSSEGNEKLFF. CDR3 DNA: TGTGCCAGCTCATCAGAGGGAAATGAAAAACTGTTTTTT.